Listed below are T cell receptor beta chains from one sample, sequenced in a study of shared clonotypes between healthy human individuals. The table came from immunoSEQ multiplex PCR; TCRdb's copy has only in-frame clones and leaves some out. The top ten hold 0.4% to 0.55% of the sample, which has roughly 1,000,000 clones, approximately 78% seen once. The sample consisted of memory CD4+ T cells from PBMCs. The receptors come from a man between 18 and 29 years old in good health. Some clones in this sample may be carry-over from other donors' samples. The CDR3 runs from the conserved cysteine through the conserved F or W. Each record gives: D gene, V gene, clone size, J gene, CDR3 protein, CDR3 DNA. A D gene is named only where the DNA matches it firmly. Rows give clone size only sometimes, using once, few, many, or a class for an expanded clone.

D: TRBD2; V: TRBV9; size: NA; J: TRBJ2-1; CDR3: CASSAQAGSGNEQFF; DNA: TGTGCCAGCAGCGCCCAAGCGGGGTCGGGCAATGAGCAGTTCTTC
D: TRBD1; V: TRBV4-3; size: many; J: TRBJ2-2; CDR3: CASSQGDSSTGELFF; DNA: TGCGCCAGCAGCCAAGGGGACAGCTCTACCGGGGAGCTGTTTTTT
D: NA; V: TRBV28; size: NA; J: TRBJ1-1; CDR3: CASSSVLLQWVNTEAFF; DNA: TGTGCCAGCAGTTCGGTCCTCCTCCAGTGGGTGAACACTGAAGCTTTCTTT
D: TRBD1; V: TRBV2; size: NA; J: TRBJ1-5; CDR3: CASSEGQGFQPQHF; DNA: TGTGCCAGCAGTGAAGGACAGGGTTTTCAGCCCCAGCATTTT
D: NA; V: TRBV29-1; size: many; J: TRBJ2-7; CDR3: CSGRTEPYEQYF; DNA: TGCAGCGGACGGACAGAGCCCTACGAGCAGTACTTC
D: NA; V: TRBV4-2; size: NA; J: TRBJ1-1; CDR3: CASSQGGINTEAFF; DNA: TGTGCCAGCAGCCAAGGAGGGATTAACACTGAAGCTTTCTTT
D: NA; V: TRBV28; size: NA; J: TRBJ1-5; CDR3: CASSFRYRDHNQPQHF; DNA: TGTGCCAGCAGTTTTAGGTACAGGGACCACAATCAGCCCCAGCATTTT
D: NA; V: TRBV5-4; size: NA; J: TRBJ2-5; CDR3: CASSPPGQALQETQYF; DNA: TGTGCCAGCAGCCCCCCGGGACAAGCACTCCAAGAGACCCAGTACTTC
D: TRBD1; V: TRBV7-6; size: NA; J: TRBJ2-6; CDR3: CASSSLTDRGQIGANVLTF; DNA: TGTGCCAGCAGCTCGCTAACAGACAGGGGGCAAATTGGGGCCAACGTCCTGACTTTC
D: NA; V: TRBV5-4; size: NA; J: TRBJ1-4; CDR3: CASSLKQSGEKLFF; DNA: TGTGCCAGCAGCTTGAAACAGTCGGGGGAAAAACTGTTTTTT
D: NA; V: TRBV30; size: NA; J: TRBJ2-3; CDR3: CAWSALQVSADTQYF; DNA: TGTGCCTGGAGTGCCTTACAGGTTTCCGCAGATACGCAGTATTTT
D: TRBD2; V: TRBV5-1; size: few; J: TRBJ2-7; CDR3: CASSLARSSGRTLGDEQYF; DNA: TGCGCCAGCAGCTTGGCCCGTTCTAGCGGGAGAACTCTGGGGGACGAGCAGTACTTC
D: NA; V: TRBV5-6; size: NA; J: TRBJ2-5; CDR3: CASSRTDQETQYF; DNA: TGTGCCAGCAGCCGGACAGACCAAGAGACCCAGTACTTC
D: TRBD1; V: TRBV5-8; size: NA; J: TRBJ1-1; CDR3: CASSLQDRPGTEAFF; DNA: TGTGCCAGCAGCCTACAGGACAGGCCCGGTACTGAAGCTTTCTTT
D: NA; V: TRBV21-1; size: NA; J: TRBJ2-1; CDR3: CASSRAGTKGLAGGAISYNEQFF; DNA: TGTGCCAGCAGCAGAGCCGGGACAAAAGGACTAGCGGGAGGAGCGATCTCCTACAATGAGCAGTTCTTC
D: NA; V: TRBV18; size: NA; J: TRBJ2-5; CDR3: CASSKGASGETQYF; DNA: TGTGCCAGCTCAAAGGGGGCCAGCGGGGAGACCCAGTACTTC